Its frequency marks the clone carrying this T cell receptor beta chain as medium-sized (0.01 to 0.1%). TRB was amplified from about 270 ng of peripheral blood genomic DNA per sample. The data were obtained in a study of T cell clusters in autoimmune cytopenias. One tube held mixed TRB-A and TRB-B primer pools for touch-down PCR. Using the multiplex PCR reads, TCRdb records one entry per CDR3 protein without DNA. This table holds about 4,100 distinct CDR3 sequences. Germline V gene data show CDR1 as MNHNS and CDR2 as SASEGT. The CDR3 runs to 13 residues. The data also belong to a second study, concerning T cell repertoires in aging, cancer and after chemotherapy. That study reports: Clear clonal overlap appeared across healthy donor samples taken over several months to years. In healthy donors, age-related TCR diversity loss mainly reflected lost richness.

Source material: peripheral blood. The chain joins TRBV6-1 to TRBJ2-1; as DNA is missing, the TRBD2 call by TCRdb cannot be tested. The sequence was obtained from a human donor in good health. The chain's CDR3 is CASSPRLAGEQFF.